This T cell receptor (beta chain) appears in the sequencing data of a study of T cells in Graves' hyperthyroidism and ophthalmopathy. Whole-study results and caveats: Separation of ophthalmopathy from stable hyperthyroidism was achieved by a 13 V-J model. The model identified upcoming ophthalmopathy a median approximately six months ahead of onset.

Germline V gene sequence: CDR1 MNHEY, CDR2 SMNVEV (reference sequence). The V and J ends lost 6 bases and 2 bases respectively, with 9 bases between them. This CDR3 is 13 amino acids long. The sample holds many counts of this clonotype. The antigen remains unidentified. Thyroid ultrasound, orbital computed tomography, clinical symptoms, and serum thyroxine and TRAb underpinned diagnoses. RNA transcripts yielded amplified TCR beta CDR3 regions. HTBI primers drove first-round RT-PCR of the TCR CDR3. TCRdb re-analysed the multiplex PCR reads in MiXCR, keeping a single row per CDR3 protein. The table includes 600,000 or so distinct CDR3 sequences, 14% detected once.

The sequencing input was blood. The chain is built from TRBV27 and TRBJ2-3, with D uncertain. The clonotype comes from a woman in her late teens or twenties with Graves' ophthalmopathy. Here the CDR3 DNA reads TGTGCCAGCAGCCCTAGGCACACAGATACGCAGTATTTT. It codes for CASSPRHTDTQYF.